These 3 T cell receptor beta chains were sequenced from one sample in a study of PD-L1 blockade in urothelial cancer. Profiling relied on immunoSEQ multiplex PCR, and the TCRdb table lists in-frame clones only, not all of them. In the table there are about 81,000 clones, around four fifths of which are singletons. Time point denoted: pretreatment peripheral blood. The sample in question was PBMCs, obtained around atezolizumab (anti-PD-L1) treatment. Receptor source: a middle-aged man with urothelial cancer.

This chain uses TRBV14 with TRBJ1-2, with 8 bases matching TRBD1. The CDR3 contains 14 residues. The J segment lost 6 bases and the V segment lost 1 base, leaving 4 bases of the junction unmatched. Germline CDR1 reads SGHDN; CDR2 reads FVKESK. CDR3 DNA sequence: TGTGCCAGCAGCCAAGGGGACAGGCCCAATGGCTACACCTTC. This gives the protein CASSQGDRPNGYTF.

The rearrangement links TRBV15 to TRBJ2-6; 9 nucleotides agree with TRBD1. This CDR3 region has 16 residues. V lost 5 bases and J lost 0; bases outside the gene matches: 2. In germline, CDR1 is LNHNV, CDR2 YYDKDF (reference sequence). The CDR3 coding sequence is TGTGCCACCAGCGAGACAGGGGGCTCTGGGGCCAACGTCCTGACTTTC. It is translated as CATSETGGSGANVLTF.

This clone appeared a single time. The rearrangement links TRBV25-1 to TRBJ2-5; TRBD1 matches at 10 bases. This CDR3 is 13 amino acids long. J lost 4 bases, V lost 8 bases, and 4 bases had no gene match. Germline V gene lookup returns CDR1 MGHDK and CDR2 SYGVNS. DNA for the CDR3: TGTGCCAGCGGGGGACAGGGGAGAGAGACCCAGTACTTC. This codes for CASGGQGRETQYF.